Following are 27 T cell receptor beta chains from one sample sequenced in a study of blood T cell repertoires in COVID-19. Method: immunoSEQ multiplex PCR; TCRdb's copy keeps in-frame clones and lacks some. The table records around 100,000 clones, 75% to 90% of them present only once. Sequenced: peripheral blood. These receptors came from a human donor in a cohort sampled during active or convalescent COVID-19.

The chain has TRBV2 and TRBJ1-4, with a weak D call TRBD1 (5 bases). The CDR3 length is 14 residues. V was cut by 4 bases and J by 7 bases, with 13 bases left in between. Germline CDR1 and CDR2: SNHLY and FYNNEI. DNA of the CDR3: TGTGCCAGCAGTGTCTTAGGGGTTCGTGAAAAACTGTTTTTT. This gives the protein CASSVLGVREKLFF.

The rearrangement uses TRBV7-2 and TRBJ1-3; no definite D call. Per the germline V gene, CDR1 is SGHTA and CDR2 is FQGNSA. The CDR3 is 13 residues long. The V gene lost 2 bases and the J gene lost 9 bases, with 11 bases spanning the gap. The CDR3 here is CASSLMGWSTIYF. The CDR3 DNA follows: TGTGCCAGCAGCTTAATGGGTTGGAGCACCATATATTTT.

The chain links TRBV2 to TRBJ1-4; 10 positions match TRBD1. CDR1 is SNHLY, CDR2 FYNNEI, per germline. The length of the CDR3 is 15 residues. Trimming cost V 6 bases and J 3 bases; bases outside gene matches: 4. The CDR3 loop is CASRDRGTANEKLFF. The CDR3 nucleotides are TGTGCCAGCAGGGACAGGGGGACGGCTAATGAAAAACTGTTTTTT.

The chain combines TRBV19 with TRBJ1-6; 8 bases map to TRBD1. The germline V gene encodes CDR1 LNHDA and CDR2 SQIVND (reference sequence). CDR3 size: 19 residues. The V gene end was trimmed by 2 bases and the J gene end by 2 bases; junction bases not matched to a gene: 11. DNA for the CDR3: TGTGCCAGTAGTATACGGACAGGGCGGGGTGGGACCTATAATTCACCCCTCCACTTT. Its translation is CASSIRTGRGGTYNSPLHF.

This clone was counted a single time. Here the CDR3 DNA reads TGCGCCAGCAGCCCCAGGCAGGTCGTCTCCTACGAGCAGTACTTC. Residues: CASSPRQVVSYEQYF. V usage is TRBV5-1 and J usage is TRBJ2-7; the D is unclear. The CDR3 runs to 15 residues. CDR1 SGHRS and CDR2 YFSETQ come from the germline V gene. V was cut by 4 bases and J by 0 bases, with 14 bases left in between.

V usage is TRBV3-1 (or the pseudogene TRBV3-2) and J usage is TRBJ1-1; the D is unclear. V lost 6 bases to trimming and J lost 8 bases, with 13 bases between them. Germline assignment: CDR1 LGHDT and CDR2 YNNKEL (reference sequence). The CDR3 has 12 residues. This CDR3 is CASSMTEREAFF. The CDR3 DNA follows: TGTGCCAGCAGTATGACGGAGAGGGAAGCTTTCTTT.

V gene TRBV6-5 combines with J gene TRBJ1-2; the match to TRBD1 covers 8 bases. The germline gives CDR1 MNHEY, CDR2 SVGAGI. The V and J ends lost 8 bases and 8 bases, in that order; junction bases with no gene match: 4. The CDR3 is 11 amino acids. CDR3 sequence: CASQGASGYTF. CDR3 DNA: TGTGCCAGCCAGGGGGCGAGCGGCTACACCTTC.

The rearrangement joins TRBV7-2 to TRBJ2-1; 7 bases map to TRBD1. This CDR3 spans 18 amino acids. The V gene end was trimmed by 5 bases and the J gene end by 0 bases; junction bases not matched to a gene: 13. Germline values: CDR1 SGHTA, CDR2 FQGNSA. The chain's CDR3 is CASSQNLDRAGSYNEQFF. The CDR3 DNA sequence: TGTGCCAGCAGCCAAAACCTTGACAGGGCAGGCTCCTACAATGAGCAGTTCTTC.

The CDR3 spells CAWSGGPYGYTF. In DNA, the CDR3 is TGTGCCTGGAGTGGGGGGCCCTATGGCTACACCTTC. The chain has TRBV30 and TRBJ1-2, with D possibly matching TRBD1 (6 bases). The germline gives CDR1 GTSNPN, CDR2 SVGIG (reference sequence). The CDR3 consists of 12 residues. Trimming left V 1 base short and J 4 bases short, with 7 bases between.

The rearrangement joins TRBV19 to TRBJ1-6; TRBD1 aligns across 7 bases. The CDR3 has 14 amino acids. V shed 8 bases and J 4 bases; nucleotides not matched to a gene: 5. CDR1 and CDR2 from the germline V gene are LNHDA and SQIVND (reference sequence). The chain's CDR3 is CASHAGQYNSPLHF. The CDR3 DNA reads TGTGCCAGTCATGCGGGACAGTATAATTCACCCCTCCACTTT.

This clone occurred a few times. J is TRBJ2-7 and V is TRBV7-9, with D possibly TRBD1 on 5 matching bases. This CDR3 has 14 residues. The germline V and J ends were trimmed by 3 bases and 5 bases, with 14 bases remaining between them. From germline, CDR1 is SEHNR and CDR2 FQNEAQ (reference sequence). As DNA, the CDR3 is TGTGCCAGCAGCTTGGCCTCAGGGATCCACGAGCAGTACTTC. It codes for CASSLASGIHEQYF.

This clone was detected ten times or more. This sequence joins TRBV4-3 and TRBJ1-3; TRBD1 might be the D (5 bases). CDR1 is LGHNA, CDR2 YSLEER, per germline. The CDR3 extends over 17 amino acids. The CDR3 sequence is CPPRPRWGGRPGNTIYF. CDR3 sequence (DNA): TGCCCCCCCCGCCCCCGGTGGGGGGGACGTCCTGGAAACACCATATATTTT.

The rearrangement uses TRBV14 and TRBJ2-2; D gene uncertain. The CDR3 covers 14 residues. The germline V and J ends were trimmed by 7 bases and 4 bases, with 13 bases remaining between them. CDR1 and CDR2 from the germline V gene are SGHDN and FVKESK. The CDR3 is CASTGVSPTGELFF. The CDR3 nucleotides are TGTGCCAGCACCGGTGTGAGCCCCACCGGGGAGCTGTTTTTT.

This chain uses TRBV29-1 with TRBJ2-3; 9 bases are shared with TRBD1. Germline lookup yields CDR1 SQVTM and CDR2 ANQGSEA. J lost 1 base, V lost 0 bases, and 8 bases had no gene match. The CDR3 sequence is 17 residues long. CDR3 sequence: CSVEDRGTGLRTDTQYF. CDR3 bases: TGCAGCGTTGAAGATCGCGGGACAGGGCTTCGCACAGATACGCAGTATTTT.

The sample holds a few counts of this clone. The chain carries TRBV27 and TRBJ1-2, with a weak D call TRBD1 (5 bases). In germline, CDR1 is MNHEY, CDR2 SMNVEV (reference sequence). This CDR3 region has 14 residues. Trimming stripped 6 bases from V and 3 bases from J, with 14 bases between. The CDR3 loop reads CASRSLGLDYGYTF. The CDR3 DNA follows: TGTGCCAGCAGGTCCTTGGGGCTGGACTATGGCTACACCTTC.

This chain links TRBV6-6 with TRBJ1-4; no firm D call. CDR1 and CDR2 (germline): MNHNY, SVGAGI (reference sequence). The V end lost 5 bases, the J end lost 8 bases, and 15 bases lay between the germline ends. The CDR3 spans 14 residues. CDR3 sequence (DNA): TGTGCCAGCAGTCCTAGCGGAGGGTGGGAAAAACTGTTTTTT. It yields the protein CASSPSGGWEKLFF.

The V call is TRBV2, the J call TRBJ2-1; D unresolved. Trimming left V 4 bases short and J 4 bases short, with 5 bases between. The CDR3 has 12 residues. The germline gives CDR1 SNHLY, CDR2 FYNNEI. In DNA, the CDR3 is TGTGCCAGCAGTGTGTATTACAATGAGCAGTTCTTC. This codes for CASSVYYNEQFF.

Here the CDR3 reads CAISESGGRTYNEQFF. DNA for the CDR3: TGTGCCATCAGTGAGTCTGGGGGCCGCACCTACAATGAGCAGTTCTTC. This chain connects TRBV10-3 to TRBJ2-1; D is possibly TRBD1 (6 bases). This CDR3 comprises 16 residues. CDR1 ENHRY and CDR2 SYGVKD come from the germline V gene. The V end lost 0 bases, the J end lost 2 bases, and 11 bases lay between the germline ends.

The CDR3 loop reads CASSLSGAANEQFF. CDR3 sequence (DNA): TGTGCCAGCAGCTTAAGCGGGGCGGCCAATGAGCAGTTCTTC. The J gene is TRBJ2-1, the V gene TRBV7-3; D possibly corresponds to TRBD2 (6 bases). Between the trimmed V and J ends, which lost 1 base and 6 bases, there was a span of 10 bases. The CDR3 contains 14 residues. Germline V gene sequence: CDR1 SGHTA, CDR2 FQGTGA.

V usage is TRBV5-5 and J usage is TRBJ2-5; 9 bases line up with TRBD2. This CDR3 contains 17 residues. V shed 4 bases, J shed 1 base, and the junction held 11 bases outside the gene matches. The germline CDR1 and CDR2 sequences are SGHKS and YYEKEE (reference sequence). The CDR3 protein is CASSIWILAGPQETQYF. The CDR3 nucleotides are TGTGCCAGCAGCATTTGGATTCTAGCGGGGCCCCAAGAGACCCAGTACTTC.

V and J are TRBV29-1 and TRBJ2-3, with D maybe TRBD1 (5 bases). CDR1 is SQVTM, CDR2 ANQGSEA, per germline. This CDR3 has 17 residues. V was cut by 3 bases and J by 0 bases, with 19 bases left in between. CDR3: CSVEFWGLWGSTDTQYF. The DNA for the CDR3 is TGCAGCGTTGAGTTCTGGGGATTGTGGGGCAGCACAGATACGCAGTATTTT.

This rearrangement joins TRBV21-1 to TRBJ1-2; the table's TRBD1 call for D was not verified on the DNA. TRBV21-1 is annotated as a pseudogene. This CDR3 is built from 14 residues. The CDR3 bases are TGTGCCAGCAGCAACAGGACAGGGCGGTATGGCTACACCTTC. This gives the protein CASSNRTGRYGYTF.

V is TRBV5-5 and J is TRBJ1-1; tentative D call: TRBD1 (6 bases). V was pared by 1 base and J by 3 bases, with 19 bases between. Germline CDR1 SGHKS, CDR2 YYEKEE (reference sequence). CDR3 size: 17 residues. The CDR3 protein is CASSLLVRRQDDTEAFF. The CDR3 region has the DNA TGTGCCAGCAGCTTGCTAGTTCGGAGACAGGATGACACTGAAGCTTTCTTT. Full variable domain (missing parts from reference TRBV5-5 and TRBJ1-1): DAGVTQSPTHLIKTRGQQVTLRCSPISGHKSVSWYQQVLGQGPQFIFQYYEKEERGRGNFPDRFSARQFPNYSSELNVNALLLGDSALYLCASSLLVRRQDDTEAFFGQGTRLTVV.

The V gene is TRBV3-1 (or the pseudogene TRBV3-2), the J gene TRBJ2-1, with 8 bases identical to TRBD1. The CDR3 runs 16 residues. Germline V gene data show CDR1 as LGHDT and CDR2 as YNNKEL (reference sequence). J lost 2 bases, V lost 0 bases, and 3 bases had no gene match. The CDR3 sequence: CASSQDPGGTYNEQFF. The CDR3 region has the DNA TGTGCCAGCAGCCAAGACCCAGGGGGCACCTACAATGAGCAGTTCTTC.

This clone was detected a few times. The chain links TRBV2 to TRBJ2-1, with TRBD1 as a possible D gene (5 bases). There are 13 residues in the CDR3. V was cut by 4 bases and J by 12 bases, with 16 bases left in between. Germline-derived CDR1 and CDR2 are SNHLY and FYNNEI. The CDR3 coding sequence is TGTGCCAGCAGTGCAGGGCCCGGATCGGGGCAGTTCTTC. The encoded protein is CASSAGPGSGQFF.

The V call is TRBV6-5, the J call TRBJ1-6; TRBD1 is a possible D gene (6 bases). The CDR3 sequence is 15 residues long. Trimming took off 6 bases at V and 3 bases at J, with 12 bases between the two ends. Germline V gives CDR1 MNHEY, CDR2 SVGAGI. CDR3 amino acids: CASRRGQNYNSPLHF. Here the CDR3 DNA reads TGTGCCAGCAGAAGGGGACAAAACTATAATTCACCCCTCCACTTT.

This clone was counted a few times. The J gene is TRBJ1-1, the V gene TRBV6-6; D gene unclear. Trimming cost V 6 bases and J 0 bases, with 11 bases left between them. The CDR3 spans 14 residues. Germline V gene lookup returns CDR1 MNHNY and CDR2 SVGAGI (reference sequence). The CDR3 sequence is CASSPERMNTEAFF. As DNA, the CDR3 is TGTGCCAGCAGCCCGGAGAGAATGAACACTGAAGCTTTCTTT.